The clone carrying this TCR beta chain was found many times. Its antigen is as yet unknown. The CDR3 is made up of 16 amino acids. V lost 3 bases and J lost 0, with 12 bases in between. Germline V gene lookup returns CDR1 DFQATT and CDR2 SNEGSKA (reference sequence). This entry belongs to a study of T cells in Graves' hyperthyroidism and ophthalmopathy. Regions amplified from RNA transcripts were the TCR beta CDR3 regions. HTBI primers were employed in a first-round RT-PCR of the TCR CDR3. TCRdb processed the multiplex PCR reads anew with MiXCR; each CDR3 protein has one entry. Of hundreds of thousands of distinct CDR3 sequences in the sample, 14% to 15% were seen once. Notes on the study in general: It was a median 6.5 months before onset that the model predicted ophthalmopathy.

This chain uses TRBV20-1 with TRBJ2-6; TRBD2 might be the D (6 bases). This sequence originates from a man between 18 and 29 years old with Graves' ophthalmopathy. Sequencing was carried out using blood. Here the CDR3 DNA reads TGCAGTGCTAGGGGGGGTATGATCTCTGGGGCCAACGTCCTGACTTTC. As protein: CSARGGMISGANVLTF.